The 24 T cell receptor beta chains listed next were all sequenced from one sample in a study of blood T cell repertoires in COVID-19. Here immunoSEQ multiplex PCR was the method, and the copy in TCRdb shows in-frame clones only, minus some. The sample has some 190,000 clones; 84% are singletons. The sample taken for sequencing was peripheral blood. The receptors shown here come from a human donor in a cohort sampled during active COVID-19.

The rearrangement joins TRBV19 to TRBJ1-1, with 12 positions matching TRBD1. J gave up 5 bases and V 10 bases, and 5 bases lay outside the gene matches. Germline V gives CDR1 LNHDA, CDR2 SQIVND (reference sequence). This CDR3 has 13 residues. The CDR3, as DNA: TGTGCCACCGGGACAGGGGGCTATACTGAAGCTTTCTTT. It yields the protein CATGTGGYTEAFF.

The chain joins TRBV2 to TRBJ1-2; D gene uncertain. This CDR3 spans 13 amino acids. Germline-derived CDR1 and CDR2 are SNHLY and FYNNEI. V lost 1 base and J 3 bases, leaving 6 bases between the germline ends. The CDR3: CASSEGEYYGYTF. CDR3 coding DNA: TGTGCCAGCAGTGAAGGGGAGTACTATGGCTACACCTTC.

The rearrangement uses TRBV6-5 and TRBJ1-2; TRBD1 matches 7 bases. CDR3 length: 14 amino acids. The germline gives CDR1 MNHEY, CDR2 SVGAGI. With 11 bases clipped from V and 2 bases from J, the junction kept 11 bases outside the gene matches. The CDR3 protein is CAGTSIQGNYGYTF. The CDR3 DNA reads as TGTGCCGGAACGTCGATACAGGGGAACTATGGCTACACCTTC.

The rearrangement uses TRBV7-2 and TRBJ2-7, with a weak D call TRBD2 (6 bases). CDR1 and CDR2 from the germline V gene are SGHTA and FQGNSA. V lost 3 bases and J 7 bases, leaving 19 bases between the germline ends. The CDR3 spans 15 residues. CDR3 region: CASSLGGGDLREQYV. The DNA for the CDR3 is TGTGCCAGCAGCTTGGGAGGAGGGGACCTTCGGGAGCAGTACGTC.

The CDR3 spells CASKWSGGNEQFF. In nucleotides, the CDR3 is TGCGCCAGCAAGTGGAGCGGGGGCAATGAGCAGTTCTTC. The V call is TRBV5-1, the J call TRBJ2-1, with TRBD2 matching over 8 bases. Germline CDR1 reads SGHRS; CDR2 reads YFSETQ. This CDR3 is 13 amino acids long. The V and J ends lost 6 bases and 6 bases, in that order; junction bases with no gene match: 5.

CDR3 DNA: TGCGCCAGCAGCATTTCTTCAGCGAACTATGGCTACACCTTC. As protein: CASSISSANYGYTF. The chain has TRBV5-1 and TRBJ1-2; no clear D. The CDR3 totals 14 residues. Trimming took 4 bases from V and 2 from J, leaving 12 bases between them. Germline CDR1 is SGHRS and CDR2 is YFSETQ. Combining the CDR3 with reference TRBV5-1 and TRBJ1-2 gives the whole variable domain KAGVTQTPRYLIKTRGQQVTLSCSPISGHRSVSWYQQTPGQGLQFLFEYFSETQRNKGNFPGRFSGRQFSNSRSEMNVSTLELGDSALYLCASSISSANYGYTFGSGTRLTVV.

The chain employs TRBV3-1 (or the pseudogene TRBV3-2) and TRBJ1-2; 8 bases match TRBD1. The junction had 5 bases not matched to a gene; V was cut back by 3 bases and J by 5 bases. The CDR3 is made up of 14 amino acids. Germline loops: CDR1 LGHDT, CDR2 YNNKEL (reference sequence). The CDR3 nucleotides read TGTGCCAGCAGCCAGACAGGGGAGGGTTATGGCTACACCTTC. Protein sequence: CASSQTGEGYGYTF.

V and J are TRBV7-9 and TRBJ2-3; D is unclear. CDR3 length: 13 amino acids. V lost 5 bases, J lost 6 bases, and 12 bases lay in between. Per germline, CDR1 SEHNR and CDR2 FQNEAQ (reference sequence). DNA for the CDR3: TGTGCCAGCAGCGCGGTGGGTGGGGATACGCAGTATTTT. Encoded protein: CASSAVGGDTQYF.

This chain connects TRBV3-1 (or the pseudogene TRBV3-2) to TRBJ2-6, with D possibly TRBD2 on 5 matching bases. Looked up from germline, CDR1 is LGHDT and CDR2 is YNNKEL (reference sequence). The CDR3 extends over 18 amino acids. Trimming pared 1 base from V and 0 bases from J, leaving 13 bases between. This CDR3 reads CASSQVPPSSSGANVLTF. DNA for the CDR3: TGTGCCAGCAGCCAAGTCCCTCCTAGCTCCTCTGGGGCCAACGTCCTGACTTTC.

The chain has TRBV6-4 and TRBJ2-3; 10 nucleotides align to TRBD2. Germline CDR1 is MRHNA and CDR2 is SNTAGT. The J segment lost 5 bases and the V segment lost 3 bases, leaving 5 bases of the junction unmatched. This CDR3 is 15 amino acids long. In nucleotides, the CDR3 is TGTGCCAGCAGTGAGTCTAGCGGGGGTGGAGATACGCAGTATTTT. This sequence encodes CASSESSGGGDTQYF.

The table lists this clone with a few counts. The gene calls are TRBV5-1 and TRBJ2-1, with 10 bases matching TRBD2. The CDR3 is 15 residues long. Germline V gene sequence: CDR1 SGHRS, CDR2 YFSETQ. V was clipped by 4 bases and J by 7 bases; unmatched bases: 8. In nucleotides, the CDR3 is TGCGCCAGCAGCCTCCTAGCGGGAGAGTCAAATGAGCAGTTCTTC. It encodes CASSLLAGESNEQFF.

The chain links TRBV3-1 (or the pseudogene TRBV3-2) to TRBJ1-4; possible D gene TRBD1, 5 bases. CDR1 and CDR2 from the germline V gene are LGHDT and YNNKEL (reference sequence). V gave up 1 base and J gave up 3 bases, with 9 bases separating them. The CDR3 is 15 amino acids. CDR3 sequence: CASSQGLGANEKLFF. Written as DNA, the CDR3 is TGTGCCAGCAGCCAAGGTTTAGGGGCTAATGAAAAACTGTTTTTT.

The gene calls are TRBV7-3 and TRBJ2-5; tentative D call: TRBD2 (6 bases). Germline CDR1 reads SGHTA; CDR2 reads FQGTGA. The CDR3 extends over 15 amino acids. Trimming took off 2 bases at V and 0 bases at J, with 10 bases between the two ends. In DNA form, the CDR3 reads TGTGCCAGCAGCTTAGGGCTAGCGTACCAAGAGACCCAGTACTTC. Its translation is CASSLGLAYQETQYF.

The CDR3 DNA sequence: TGCGCCAGCAGCTTCGACCCCCGACAGGGCTACGAGCAGTACGTC. Encoded protein: CASSFDPRQGYEQYV. This chain links TRBV5-1 with TRBJ2-7; 7 positions agree with TRBD1. CDR1 and CDR2 (germline): SGHRS, YFSETQ. The ends lost 2 bases at V and 3 bases at J; junction bases unmatched: 8. CDR3 length equals 15 residues.

This chain links TRBV19 with TRBJ2-1; no reliable D call. The germline V and J ends were trimmed by 2 bases and 7 bases, with 12 bases remaining between them. The CDR3 has 14 residues. CDR1 and CDR2 from the germline V gene are LNHDA and SQIVND (reference sequence). Here the CDR3 reads CASSILRVGNEQFF. In DNA form, the CDR3 reads TGTGCCAGTAGTATACTCCGGGTAGGAAATGAGCAGTTCTTC.

The V gene is TRBV27, the J gene TRBJ1-3; D not resolved. Looked up from germline, CDR1 is MNHEY and CDR2 is SMNVEV (reference sequence). The CDR3 has 16 residues. The V end was cut by 4 bases, the J end by 1 base, with 14 bases between. CDR3 in amino acids: CASSSNLGLSGNTIYF. CDR3 nucleotides: TGTGCCAGCAGTTCAAACCTCGGGTTATCTGGAAACACCATATATTTT.

V and J are TRBV3-1 (or the pseudogene TRBV3-2) and TRBJ2-2; no clear D gene. CDR3 size: 14 residues. Trimming removed 7 bases from V and 0 bases from J, with 9 bases in between. CDR1 and CDR2 (germline): LGHDT, YNNKEL (reference sequence). This CDR3 reads CASKVGANTGELFF. The CDR3 DNA reads TGTGCCAGCAAAGTGGGCGCGAACACCGGGGAGCTGTTTTTT.

The V gene is TRBV28, the J gene TRBJ1-3, with D uncertain. Trimming took off 1 base at V and 3 bases at J, with 4 bases between the two ends. This CDR3 region has 13 residues. Looked up from germline, CDR1 is MDHEN and CDR2 is SYDVKM. CDR3 amino acids: CASSLSGGNTIYF. The CDR3 DNA reads as TGTGCCAGCAGTTTATCCGGTGGAAACACCATATATTTT.

This chain uses TRBV7-9 with TRBJ1-3; 8 bases line up with TRBD1. In germline, CDR1 is SEHNR, CDR2 FQNEAQ (reference sequence). The CDR3 is 15 amino acids. Unmatched junction bases numbered 6, after V lost 6 bases and J lost 2 bases. This CDR3 reads CASRAMTGAGNTIYF. As DNA, the CDR3 is TGTGCCAGCAGGGCCATGACAGGGGCTGGAAACACCATATATTTT.

This clone was seen once. V gene TRBV5-1 combines with J gene TRBJ1-2; unclear D gene. Between the trimmed V and J ends, which lost 0 bases and 4 bases, there was a span of 13 bases. The germline V gene encodes CDR1 SGHRS and CDR2 YFSETQ. The CDR3 has 15 amino acids. CDR3 DNA sequence: TGCGCCAGCAGCTTGGAACCGGGTGTTGGCTATGGCTACACCTTC. Protein: CASSLEPGVGYGYTF.

In nucleotides, the CDR3 is TGTGCCAGCAGTTCCGGGACAGGTTACACCGGGGAGCTGTTTTTT. Amino acid sequence: CASSSGTGYTGELFF. The rearrangement links TRBV27 to TRBJ2-2, with 8 bases that match TRBD1. V shed 4 bases, J shed 3 bases, and the junction held 4 bases outside the gene matches. Germline V gene data show CDR1 as MNHEY and CDR2 as SMNVEV (reference sequence). The CDR3 totals 15 residues.

The chain joins TRBV5-1 to TRBJ2-3; TRBD2 matches at 8 bases. Germline V gene data show CDR1 as SGHRS and CDR2 as YFSETQ. V gave up 4 bases and J gave up 3 bases; unmatched junction bases: 7. This CDR3 is built from 15 residues. The CDR3 DNA reads as TGCGCCAGCAGCGGCTCCGGGGGGGCAACAGATACGCAGTATTTT. Its translation is CASSGSGGATDTQYF.

The V gene is TRBV19, the J gene TRBJ2-5; 8 nucleotides line up with TRBD2. From germline, CDR1 is LNHDA and CDR2 SQIVND (reference sequence). The V gene end was trimmed by 6 bases and the J gene end by 5 bases; junction bases not matched to a gene: 11. This CDR3 has 15 amino acids. The CDR3 sequence: CASSPTRGGVETQYF. The CDR3 DNA reads as TGTGCCAGTAGCCCAACCCGGGGGGGCGTGGAGACCCAGTACTTC.

The J gene is TRBJ2-1, the V gene TRBV10-1; TRBD2 is a possible D gene (5 bases). The CDR3 spans 14 residues. V shed 3 bases and J shed 5 bases, with 11 bases lying between them. Germline loops: CDR1 WNHNN, CDR2 SYGVQD (reference sequence). The CDR3 loop reads CASSDPRRNNEQFF. DNA of the CDR3: TGCGCCAGCAGTGACCCCAGGAGGAACAATGAGCAGTTCTTC.